This T cell receptor (beta chain) was profiled in a study of T cells in Graves' hyperthyroidism and ophthalmopathy (dated by TCRdb to between 2018 and 2020). Context from the whole study: Peripheral blood samples were taken at the time of initial diagnosis, prior to any treatment. TCR V-J signatures able to tell the groups apart were searched for in a discovery cohort of about a hundred patients, of whom 43 had Graves' ophthalmopathy and 57 had stable Graves' hyperthyroidism. Prospective prediction of ophthalmopathy was tested in an independent validation cohort of 18 to 20 hyperthyroidism patients and 15 to 17 patients who later progressed to ophthalmopathy. The roughly 100 discovery patients were randomly divided into training and test sets at a 7:3 ratio. In addition, the study compared T-cell repertoires in thyroid tissue and in blood from roughly 6 Graves' hyperthyroidism patients. After sampling, hyperthyroidism patients received methimazole starting at 30 mg daily, and ophthalmopathy patients received high-dose intravenous methylprednisolone. The paper describes TCR Vbeta CDR3 sequencing of 135 peripheral blood samples, made up of 43 ophthalmopathy patients, 70 to 75 hyperthyroidism patients and some 17 progressor patients.

This clonotype was counted between two and nine times. Its antigen specificity is not known. Base qualities were left out, and no much larger clone turns up one base away. Measured from the cysteine to the phenylalanine, the CDR3 is 16 residues long. CDR3 DNA is the only sequence kept; it has 48 bases, read in frame from the first base. According to the germline V gene, CDR1 reads MNHEY and CDR2 reads SVGAGI. V is pruned by 0 bases and J by 6 bases, leaving 3 bases of the junction without a gene match. The paper's findings and limits, for the study overall: Ophthalmopathy was separated from stable hyperthyroidism by a 13 V-J signature model, with over 85% sensitivity and approximately 81% specificity obtained in cross-validation and 80%/75% obtained in testing. Sample size was not statistically predetermined, and blinding of investigators to group allocation was not performed. In validation, progression to ophthalmopathy was predicted by the model with roughly 71% sensitivity and 72.22% specificity, a median of around 6.5 months before onset. Most expanded thyroid clonotypes (frequency above 0.001) were also detected in blood, a finding suggesting that blood repertoires may reflect thyroid immune responses.

Amplification of TCR beta CDR3 regions was carried out from RNA transcripts. For the first round of RT-PCR on the TCR CDR3, the HTBI primer set was used together with the Qiagen OneStep RT-PCR kit. Libraries were constructed in a second round of multiplex PCR, after which size selection and purification were carried out. Paired-end sequencing of the libraries was performed with 100 bp reads on an Illumina HiSeq2000. Concerning the study's data processing: Raw data were processed with SOAPnuke, discarding reads with adapters, uncalled bases, mean Phred below 15, or no exact constant-primer or identifier match. COPE v1.2.5 was used to merge high-quality paired reads, and clonotypes were defined as unique nucleotide sequences. MiTCR v1.1 was used to align clonotypes to the IMGT TRBV, TRBD and TRBJ reference segments. Only V-J combinations with frequency above 0.0001, covering roughly 99% of repertoires, were analysed. A TCS score was defined as the ratio of F50 (clonal expansion) to E x V (chaos), with BLOSUM62-based TCRdist applied between CDR3 peptides within each V-J. Welch's t-statistics and random forest reduced roughly 530 V-J features to roughly 13, which were used in a naive Bayes classifier (R e1071). TCRdb reran the public reads through fastp at Q25 and MiXCR, keeping productive beta chains. Entries that share a CDR3 protein sequence are merged under the most common genes and DNA. Here the V and J calls rest on TCRdb's processing, not on the authors' analysis. A total of about 290,000 distinct CDR3 sequences appear in this sample, approximately 15% of them only once. Roughly 31% of the sample lies in the top ten.

Stable Graves' hyperthyroidism was defined as no progression to ophthalmopathy during 18 months of follow-up. Hyperthyroidism patients were aged 18 to 65 years and newly diagnosed, with disease duration of less than 2 months. Patients with uncontrolled infections, other autoimmune diseases, pregnancy or lactation were excluded. Diagnoses were based on clinical symptoms, serum thyroxine and TRAb, thyroid ultrasound and orbital computed tomography. PBMCs were isolated from 7.5 to 10 ml of fresh peripheral blood by Ficoll-Paque density gradient centrifugation. Trizol reagent was used to extract total RNA, and RNA quality was then checked on an Agilent 2100 Bioanalyzer.

Sequencing was carried out using blood. The chain is made from TRBV6-5 and TRBJ1-4, with 11 bases in between that match TRBD1. The TCR was taken from a man between 25 and 39 years old with Graves' hyperthyroidism. The sequence in DNA is TGTGCCAGCAGTTACTCACCGGGACAGGGGGATGAAAAACTGTTTTTT. Its amino acids are CASSYSPGQGDEKLFF.